One and the same sample provided the 3 T cell receptor beta chains below, sequenced in a study of T cells in Graves' hyperthyroidism and ophthalmopathy. Authors of the study amplified TCR beta CDR3 regions from RNA transcripts. First-round RT-PCR of the TCR CDR3 relied on the HTBI primer set. TCRdb recomputed calls from the multiplex PCR reads with MiXCR, one row per CDR3 protein. The sample has about 770,000 distinct CDR3 sequences, about 17% seen once. Sequencing input: blood. These receptors were taken from a woman in her 50s with Graves' hyperthyroidism that later progressed to Graves' ophthalmopathy.

The gene calls are TRBV7-9 and TRBJ1-4; maybe TRBD1 (5 bases). Per the germline V gene, CDR1 is SEHNR and CDR2 is FQNEAQ (reference sequence). Trimming pared 5 bases from V and 0 bases from J, leaving 13 bases between. There are 16 residues in the CDR3. CDR3 amino acids: CASSTPDSATNEKLFF. DNA for the CDR3: TGTGCCAGCAGCACGCCCGACAGTGCAACTAATGAAAAACTGTTTTTT. The full variable domain, in which reference TRBV7-9 and TRBJ1-4 provide the parts outside the CDR3, is DTGVSQNPRHKITKRGQNVTFRCDPISEHNRLYWYRQTLGQGPEFLTYFQNEAQLEKSRLLSDRFSAERPKGSFSTLEIQRTEQGDSAMYLCASSTPDSATNEKLFFGSGTQLSVL.

This clonotype was observed at least ten times. The chain has TRBV11-2 and TRBJ2-7; D gene ambiguous. The CDR3 length is 15 residues. In germline, CDR1 is SGHAT, CDR2 FQNNGV. V lost 1 base and J lost 3, with 13 bases in between. The CDR3 here is CASSLGTAHLYEQYF. The DNA for the CDR3 is TGTGCCAGCAGCTTAGGTACAGCCCATCTCTACGAGCAGTACTTC.

This clonotype was counted at least ten times. The chain employs TRBV3-1 and TRBJ2-1, with D uncertain. The CDR3 is 13 amino acids. Germline CDR1 and CDR2: LGHDT and YNNKEL (reference sequence). V lost 0 bases to trimming and J lost 8 bases, with 8 bases between them. CDR3 sequence reads: CASSQERVYEQFF. CDR3 DNA: TGTGCCAGCAGCCAAGAACGGGTTTATGAGCAGTTCTTC.